This record covers a single T cell receptor (beta chain). The antigen remains undetermined. This specimen belongs to a study of beta chain features in type 1 diabetes. Expressed TCRB transcripts were sequenced after all isolated RNA was converted to cDNA. Produced via immunoSEQ multiplex PCR; TCRdb's table is partial and in-frame only. The table records 310,000 or so clones, 6.5% to 10% of them present only once. In germline, CDR1 is SEHNR, CDR2 FQNEAQ (reference sequence). The CDR3 has 16 residues. The junction had 6 bases not matched to a gene; V was cut back by 6 bases and J by 3 bases. Study outcomes and limitations: Significant though moderate, a shortening of TCRB CDR3s appeared in all four CD4+ subsets of Type 1 diabetes patients.

Sequencing used central memory CD4+ T cells from blood. The receptor's source is a woman younger than 30 in good health. The chain carries TRBV7-9 and TRBJ2-3; the match to TRBD2 covers 13 bases. CDR3 nucleotides: TGTGCCAGCAGACCTCCGGGACTAGCGGGAACAGATACGCAGTATTTT. Amino acid sequence: CASRPPGLAGTDTQYF.